Given below is one T cell receptor (beta chain) in context. Only one count was recorded for this clone. It lacks a known antigen. No quality values exist for individual bases; no much larger clone is one base distant. These data are taken from a study of OX40 agonist ivuxolimab in advanced cancers. Turning to the overall study: Ivuxolimab, which targeted the costimulatory receptor OX40 (CD134), was an agonistic, fully human IgG2 monoclonal antibody. The point of sequencing TCRbeta in the periphery was to test whether ivuxolimab changed TCR sequence diversity and drove clonal T-cell expansion. The paper describes the monotherapy dose-escalation part (N of about 47 patients) of the phase I trial of ivuxolimab. Intravenous ivuxolimab was administered to patients every 2 weeks at six dose levels: 0.01, 0.1, 0.3, 1.5, 3 and 10 mg/kg. Of the roughly 52 dose-escalation patients, hepatocellular carcinoma was present in around 19, melanoma in roughly 15, renal cell carcinoma in 9 and head and neck cancer in 9. Three dose-escalation patients achieved partial responses, one with hepatocellular carcinoma and two with cutaneous melanoma. Patients were allowed to have had prior anti-PD-1, anti-PD-L1 or anti-CTLA-4 therapy, and 30% to 40% of the dose-escalation patients had been treated with checkpoint inhibitors. In the dose-escalation cohort, roughly 80% of patients were male, and the mean age was approximately 60 years, with a range of roughly 20 to 79.

Patients with a history of autoimmune disease or receiving systemic immunosuppression were excluded from the trial. Peripheral blood for TCR sequencing was collected from all dose cohorts at baseline, on cycle 4 day 1, and on cycle 7 day 1. The samples were drawn from a first-in-human, open-label, multicenter phase I dose-escalation trial of ivuxolimab. Adults with locally advanced or metastatic head and neck squamous cell, hepatocellular, melanoma or renal cell carcinoma were enrolled in the trial. Before TCR sequencing, CD4+ T cells and CD8+ T cells from peripheral blood were sorted into separate populations. Looking up the germline V gene yields CDR1 MDHEN and CDR2 SYDVKM. Its CDR3 holds 13 amino acids, cysteine through phenylalanine. Only the CDR3 DNA stays, 39 bases, in frame from base 1. V was cut back by 3 bases and J by 8 bases, leaving a gap of 13 bases between them. Genomic DNA was isolated from the sorted cells so that the TCRbeta CDR3 region could be sequenced. The immunoSEQ Assay was used for sequencing of TCRbeta CDR3 regions. Imported from immuneACCESS, the table was reduced by TCRdb to in-frame sequences with V and J called. These copies leave out some clones; in studies compared against another copy, an unresolved V gene accounts for under half, and the cause of the remainder is not known. This sample gives about 70,000 clones in total; 65% to 90% of them show up just once. The top ten constitute about 0.57% of the sample.

Study-level results and caveats: Partial responders in the 0.1-3.0 mg/kg groups had among the lowest normalized peripheral clonal expansion, especially among CD8+ T cells. The antigen specificity of the clonally expanded peripheral T cells was not determined. Low levels of normalized T-cell clonal expansion were also seen in some patients who did not respond. Clonal expansion of both CD4+ and CD8+ blood T cells was observed from baseline to week 6 at doses 0.1 to 3.0 mg/kg. On average, CD8+ T cells showed more expanded clones than CD4+ T cells after ivuxolimab.

The chain uses TRBV28 and TRBJ1-2, and TRBD1 may be the D gene, going by 5 matching bases. This TCR was recovered from an adult with an advanced solid tumor such as melanoma, head and neck, liver or kidney cancer. The sample in question was CD4+ or CD8+ T cells sorted from blood, obtained in a trial of the OX40 agonist ivuxolimab. The CDR3 reads CASSFPGEDGYTF. The nucleotides are TGTGCCAGCAGTTTTCCGGGGGAGGACGGCTACACCTTC.